A single sample is the source of the 13 T cell receptor beta chains below, sequenced in a study of T cell repertoires in cytomegalovirus infection. In TCRdb, the reads were re-called with MiXCR into one record per CDR3 protein. The table records around 170,000 distinct CDR3 sequences, approximately 17% of them present only once. Sequencing was carried out using CD8+ T cells from PBMCs. These TCRs come from a human donor in good health (CMV status not recorded). Some clones in this sample may be carry-over from other donors' samples.

V is TRBV15 and J is TRBJ2-7; the match to TRBD1 covers 9 bases. The CDR3 spans 13 residues. The V gene's germline CDR1 is LNHNV and CDR2 YYDKDF (reference sequence). Germline trimming cut 3 bases from V and 4 bases from J; bases unmatched to any gene: 1. The CDR3 DNA follows: TGTGCCACCAGCAGTGGGACAGGGTACGAGCAGTACTTC. As protein: CATSSGTGYEQYF.

This clonotype appeared a few times. The rearrangement uses TRBV6-5 and TRBJ2-7; TRBD1 matches 11 bases. The ends lost 2 bases at V and 7 bases at J; junction bases unmatched: 7. Per the germline V gene, CDR1 is MNHEY and CDR2 is SVGAGI. The CDR3 extends over 15 amino acids. DNA for the CDR3: TGTGCCAGCAGTTACCACGGACAGGGGGCAAGGGAGCAGTACTTC. Translating it yields CASSYHGQGAREQYF.

This clonotype was found a few times. The chain employs TRBV28 and TRBJ2-3, with 8 bases lining up with TRBD2. The CDR3 extends over 14 amino acids. V trimming: 3 bases; J trimming: 5 bases; junction bases outside the gene matches: 4. Germline V gives CDR1 MDHEN, CDR2 SYDVKM. The CDR3 here is CASSFSSGRDTQYF. The CDR3 bases are TGTGCCAGCAGTTTCTCCAGCGGGAGAGATACGCAGTATTTT.

This clonotype was counted many times. The genes are TRBV7-2 and TRBJ2-4; 10 bases match TRBD1. Germline V gene sequence: CDR1 SGHTA, CDR2 FQGNSA. The length of the CDR3 is 16 residues. Trimming at V came to 6 bases and at J to 6 bases, leaving 11 bases not matched to a gene. The CDR3 protein is CASRLRSTGGINIQYF. CDR3 sequence (DNA): TGTGCCAGCAGACTACGGTCGACAGGGGGCATAAACATTCAGTACTTC.

The chain joins TRBV28 to TRBJ1-2, with 7 bases identical to TRBD1. Germline V gives CDR1 MDHEN, CDR2 SYDVKM. V shed 5 bases, J shed 6 bases, and the junction held 9 bases outside the gene matches. The CDR3 covers 14 residues. The CDR3 DNA follows: TGTGCCAGCAGTCCCATCGGGACAGTTGATGGCTACACCTTC. It specifies CASSPIGTVDGYTF.

This clonotype was detected a few times. This chain connects TRBV5-1 to TRBJ2-2; D possibly corresponds to TRBD2 (5 bases). V shed 6 bases and J shed 5 bases, with 11 bases lying between them. The CDR3 loop spans 13 amino acids. Germline V gene data show CDR1 as SGHRS and CDR2 as YFSETQ. The CDR3 DNA reads TGCGCCAGCACAACAACGGGGACCGGGGAGCTGTTTTTT. This codes for CASTTTGTGELFF.

J is TRBJ1-1 and V is TRBV7-9; 7 nucleotides agree with TRBD1. From germline, CDR1 is SEHNR and CDR2 FQNEAQ (reference sequence). The CDR3 sequence is 14 residues long. V gave up 6 bases and J gave up 1 base; unmatched junction bases: 5. The CDR3 DNA is TGTGCCAGCAGTTTCCGGGACAGGAACACTGAAGCTTTCTTT. Translated, it gives CASSFRDRNTEAFF.

This clonotype has at least ten counts. The chain has TRBV7-2 and TRBJ2-1, with D tentatively TRBD1 (5 bases). This CDR3 spans 17 amino acids. V lost 5 bases and J 4 bases, leaving 21 bases between the germline ends. Germline CDR1 is SGHTA and CDR2 is FQGNSA. Here the CDR3 reads CASSGLGAIVTYNEQFF. The DNA for the CDR3 is TGTGCCAGCAGCGGCCTAGGGGCCATAGTCACGTACAATGAGCAGTTCTTC.

In its sample, this clonotype was seen a few times. This sequence joins TRBV20-1 and TRBJ2-1; tentatively, D is TRBD2 (6 bases). V gave up 1 base and J gave up 9 bases, with 7 bases separating them. The CDR3 consists of 11 residues. Per germline, CDR1 DFQATT and CDR2 SNEGSKA (reference sequence). Here the CDR3 DNA reads TGCAGTGCTAGAGGGCGGGGTGAGCAGTTCTTC. This codes for CSARGRGEQFF.

This sequence joins TRBV4-2 and TRBJ2-1, with D tentatively TRBD2 (5 bases). The length of the CDR3 is 14 residues. The germline V gene has CDR1 LGHNA and CDR2 YNFKEQ. Trimming left V 4 bases short and J 3 bases short, with 10 bases between. Here the CDR3 DNA reads TGTGCCAGCAGCCTTGGACTTAACTACAATGAGCAGTTCTTC. It specifies CASSLGLNYNEQFF.

This clonotype occurred a few times. The chain employs TRBV6-2 or TRBV6-3 and TRBJ2-7; 9 nucleotides agree with TRBD2. The CDR3 runs 15 residues. Germline-derived CDR1 and CDR2 are MNHEY and SVGEGT. With V trimmed by 5 bases and J by 3 bases, 8 bases remained unmatched. DNA of the CDR3: TGTGCCAGCAGTGGATCGACTAGCGGATTCTACGAGCAGTACTTC. It yields the protein CASSGSTSGFYEQYF.

This clonotype has more than one count but fewer than ten. The chain combines TRBV7-9 with TRBJ2-1, with 10 bases fitting TRBD1. J lost 7 bases, V lost 4 bases, and 7 bases had no gene match. The CDR3 length is 15 residues. CDR1 and CDR2 from the germline V gene are SEHNR and FQNEAQ (reference sequence). The CDR3 loop reads CASSSRGTGVNEQFF. CDR3 nucleotide sequence: TGTGCCAGCAGCTCACGCGGGACAGGGGTAAATGAGCAGTTCTTC.

V usage is TRBV6-8 and J usage is TRBJ1-1; 9 nucleotides line up with TRBD1. Germline CDR1 and CDR2: MNHGY and SAAAGT. Trimming took 6 bases from V and 14 from J; bases not matched to a gene: 7. This CDR3 region has 11 residues. CDR3 amino acids: CASRTGQGRFF. CDR3 DNA sequence: TGTGCCAGCAGAACGGGACAGGGAAGATTCTTT.